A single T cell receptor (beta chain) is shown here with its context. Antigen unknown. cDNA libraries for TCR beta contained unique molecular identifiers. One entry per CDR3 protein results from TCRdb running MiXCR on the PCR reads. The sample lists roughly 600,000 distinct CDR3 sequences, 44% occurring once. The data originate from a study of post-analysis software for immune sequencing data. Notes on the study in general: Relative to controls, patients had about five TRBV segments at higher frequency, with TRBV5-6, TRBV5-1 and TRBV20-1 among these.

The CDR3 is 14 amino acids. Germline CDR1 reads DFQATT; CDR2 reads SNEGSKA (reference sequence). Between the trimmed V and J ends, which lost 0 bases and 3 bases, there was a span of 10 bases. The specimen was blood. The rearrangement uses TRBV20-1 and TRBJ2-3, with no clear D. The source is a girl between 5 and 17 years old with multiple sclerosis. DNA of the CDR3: TGCAGTGCTAGAGAGGACGCAGCTACAGATACGCAGTATTTT. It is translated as CSAREDAATDTQYF.